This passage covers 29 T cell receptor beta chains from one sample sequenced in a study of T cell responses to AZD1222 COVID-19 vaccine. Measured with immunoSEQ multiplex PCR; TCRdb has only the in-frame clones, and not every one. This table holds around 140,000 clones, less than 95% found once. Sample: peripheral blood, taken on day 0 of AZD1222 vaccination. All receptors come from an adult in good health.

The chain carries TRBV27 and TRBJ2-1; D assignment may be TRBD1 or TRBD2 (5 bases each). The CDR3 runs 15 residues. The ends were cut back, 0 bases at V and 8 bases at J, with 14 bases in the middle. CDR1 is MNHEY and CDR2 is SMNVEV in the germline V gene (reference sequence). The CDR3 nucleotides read TGTGCCAGCAGTTTATCGAGGGGCGACTGGTATGAGCAGTTCTTC. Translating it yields CASSLSRGDWYEQFF.

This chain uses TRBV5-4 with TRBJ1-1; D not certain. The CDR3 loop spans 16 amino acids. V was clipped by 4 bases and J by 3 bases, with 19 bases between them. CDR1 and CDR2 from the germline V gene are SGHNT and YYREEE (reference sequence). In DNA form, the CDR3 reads TGTGCCAGCAGCCATCTCATGTGGGGAGAAGACACTGAAGCTTTCTTT. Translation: CASSHLMWGEDTEAFF.

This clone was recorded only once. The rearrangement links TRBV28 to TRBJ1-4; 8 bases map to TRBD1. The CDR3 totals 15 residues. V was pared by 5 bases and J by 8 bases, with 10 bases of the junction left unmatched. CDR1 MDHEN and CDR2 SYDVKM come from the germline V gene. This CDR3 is CASSRPGTGGEKLFF. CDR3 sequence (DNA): TGTGCCAGCAGTAGGCCCGGGACAGGCGGGGAAAAACTGTTTTTT.

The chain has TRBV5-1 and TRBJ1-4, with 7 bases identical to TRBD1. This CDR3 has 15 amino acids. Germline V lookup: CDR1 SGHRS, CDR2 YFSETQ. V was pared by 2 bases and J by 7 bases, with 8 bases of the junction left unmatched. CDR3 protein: CASSFGDSVVEKLFF. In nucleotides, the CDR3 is TGCGCCAGCAGCTTCGGGGACAGCGTTGTTGAAAAACTGTTTTTT.

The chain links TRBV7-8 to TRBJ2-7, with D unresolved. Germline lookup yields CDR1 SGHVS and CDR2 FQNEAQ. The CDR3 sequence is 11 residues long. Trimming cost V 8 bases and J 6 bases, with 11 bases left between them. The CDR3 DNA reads TGTGCCAGCGCCCCCCTGGGCGAGCAGTACTTC. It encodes CASAPLGEQYF.

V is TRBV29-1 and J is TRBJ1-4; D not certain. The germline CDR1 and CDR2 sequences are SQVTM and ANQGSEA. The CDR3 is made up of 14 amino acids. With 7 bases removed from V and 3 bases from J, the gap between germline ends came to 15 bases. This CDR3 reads CSGKYPGPNEKLFF. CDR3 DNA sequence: TGCAGCGGCAAGTATCCGGGCCCTAATGAAAAACTGTTTTTT.

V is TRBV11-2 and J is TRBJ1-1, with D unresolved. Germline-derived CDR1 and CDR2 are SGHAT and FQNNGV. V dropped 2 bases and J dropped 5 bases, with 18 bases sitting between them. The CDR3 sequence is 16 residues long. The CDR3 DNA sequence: TGTGCCAGCAGCTTAATTACCGGTGGGCTTGGGACTGAAGCTTTCTTT. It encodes CASSLITGGLGTEAFF.

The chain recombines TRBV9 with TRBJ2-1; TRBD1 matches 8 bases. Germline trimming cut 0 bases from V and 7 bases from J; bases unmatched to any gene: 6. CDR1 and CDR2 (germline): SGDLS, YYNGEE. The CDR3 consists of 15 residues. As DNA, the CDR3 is TGTGCCAGCAGCGTAGCATCACAGGGGGGAAATGAGCAGTTCTTC. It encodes CASSVASQGGNEQFF. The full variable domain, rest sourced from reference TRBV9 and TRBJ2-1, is DSGVTQTPKHLITATGQRVTLRCSPRSGDLSVYWYQQSLDQGLQFLIQYYNGEERAKGNILERFSAQQFPDLHSELNLSSLELGDSALYFCASSVASQGGNEQFFGPGTRLTVL.

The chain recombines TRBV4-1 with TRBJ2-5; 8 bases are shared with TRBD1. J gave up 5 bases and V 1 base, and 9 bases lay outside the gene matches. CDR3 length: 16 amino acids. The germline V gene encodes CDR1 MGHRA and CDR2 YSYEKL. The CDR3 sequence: CASSQATGTGWETQYF. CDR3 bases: TGCGCCAGCAGCCAAGCCACCGGGACAGGATGGGAGACCCAGTACTTC.

The CDR3 DNA follows: TGCAGCGTTGAAGATTGGCAGGGGGCTGGCAATGAGCAGTTCTTC. Its translation: CSVEDWQGAGNEQFF. V and J are TRBV29-1 and TRBJ2-1; 8 bases are shared with TRBD1. This CDR3 comprises 15 residues. Trimming cost V 0 bases and J 6 bases; bases outside gene matches: 7. Germline values: CDR1 SQVTM, CDR2 ANQGSEA.

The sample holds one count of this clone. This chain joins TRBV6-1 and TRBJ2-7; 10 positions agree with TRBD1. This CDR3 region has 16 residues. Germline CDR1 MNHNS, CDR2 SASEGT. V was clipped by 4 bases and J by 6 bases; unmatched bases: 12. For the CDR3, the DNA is TGTGCCAGCAGTGCGAACCCGGGACAGGGGAACATCGAGCAGTACTTC. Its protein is CASSANPGQGNIEQYF.

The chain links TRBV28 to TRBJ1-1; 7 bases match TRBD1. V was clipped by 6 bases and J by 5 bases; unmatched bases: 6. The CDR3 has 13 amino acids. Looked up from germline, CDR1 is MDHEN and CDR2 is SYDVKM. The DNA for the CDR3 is TGTGCCAGCAGGATACAGGGGTGGACTGAAGCTTTCTTT. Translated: CASRIQGWTEAFF.

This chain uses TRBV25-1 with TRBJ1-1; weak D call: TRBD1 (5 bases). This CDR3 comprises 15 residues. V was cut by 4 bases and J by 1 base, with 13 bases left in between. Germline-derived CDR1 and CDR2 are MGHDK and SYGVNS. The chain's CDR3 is CASSAGVEQNTEAFF. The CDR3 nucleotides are TGTGCCAGCAGTGCGGGGGTCGAACAGAACACTGAAGCTTTCTTT.

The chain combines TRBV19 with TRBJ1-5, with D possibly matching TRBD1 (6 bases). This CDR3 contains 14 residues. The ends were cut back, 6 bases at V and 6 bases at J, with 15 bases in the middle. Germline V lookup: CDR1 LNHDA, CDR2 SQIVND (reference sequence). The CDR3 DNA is TGTGCCAGTAGGGTGGGGGGGCTCGGTCAGCCCCAGCATTTT. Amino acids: CASRVGGLGQPQHF.

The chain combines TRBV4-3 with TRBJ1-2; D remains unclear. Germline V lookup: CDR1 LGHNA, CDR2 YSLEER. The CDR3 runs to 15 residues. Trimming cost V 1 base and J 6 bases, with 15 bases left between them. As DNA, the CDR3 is TGCGCCAGCAGCCAAGGGGATTTGTCGTGGAATGGCTACACCTTC. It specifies CASSQGDLSWNGYTF.

The CDR3 region has the DNA TGTGCCAGTAGTTTCACAGGGCCGAACACTGAAGCTTTCTTT. It codes for CASSFTGPNTEAFF. The chain uses TRBV19 and TRBJ1-1; maybe TRBD1 (6 bases). Germline values: CDR1 LNHDA, CDR2 SQIVND (reference sequence). This CDR3 comprises 14 residues. The ends were cut back, 5 bases at V and 1 base at J, with 11 bases in the middle.

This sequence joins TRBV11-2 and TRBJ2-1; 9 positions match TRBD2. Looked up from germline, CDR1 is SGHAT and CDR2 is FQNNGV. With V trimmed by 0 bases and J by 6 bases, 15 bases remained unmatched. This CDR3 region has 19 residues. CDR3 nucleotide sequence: TGTGCCAGCAGCTTAGATTTTGGGCTAGCGGGGCCCCCTTTCAATGAGCAGTTCTTC. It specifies CASSLDFGLAGPPFNEQFF.

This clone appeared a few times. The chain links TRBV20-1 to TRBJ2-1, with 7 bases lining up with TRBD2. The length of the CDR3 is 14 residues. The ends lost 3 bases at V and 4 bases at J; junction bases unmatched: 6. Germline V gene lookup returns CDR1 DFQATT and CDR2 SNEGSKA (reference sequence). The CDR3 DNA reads TGCAGTGCTAGTGGTCTAGCGGATTACAATGAGCAGTTCTTC. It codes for CSASGLADYNEQFF.

The chain's CDR3 is CASSDRGRLSGNTIYF. Written as DNA, the CDR3 is TGTGCCAGTAGTGACAGGGGGCGCCTGTCTGGAAACACCATATATTTT. The J gene is TRBJ1-3, the V gene TRBV19; TRBD1 agrees at 10 bases. The V gene's germline CDR1 is LNHDA and CDR2 SQIVND (reference sequence). CDR3 length: 16 amino acids. V was pared by 5 bases and J by 1 base, with 5 bases of the junction left unmatched.

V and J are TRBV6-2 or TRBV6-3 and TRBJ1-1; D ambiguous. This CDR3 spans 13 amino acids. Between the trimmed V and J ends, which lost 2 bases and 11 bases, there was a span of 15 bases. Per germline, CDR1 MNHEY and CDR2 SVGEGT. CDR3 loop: CASSYGAGFDAFF. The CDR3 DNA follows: TGTGCCAGCAGTTACGGAGCGGGGTTCGACGCTTTCTTT.

CDR3 region: CARVTGGPTYEQYF. Here the CDR3 DNA reads TGTGCCAGGGTAACGGGCGGACCGACCTACGAGCAGTACTTC. The chain has TRBV25-1 and TRBJ2-7, with D unresolved. CDR1 and CDR2 (germline): MGHDK, SYGVNS. Trimming took 9 bases from V and 2 from J, leaving 17 bases between them. This CDR3 spans 14 amino acids.

CDR3 coding DNA: TGTGCCAGCAGCAAACGTTGGAGCCTCGGGAGGATGGGTGAGCAGTTCTTC. This translates into CASSKRWSLGRMGEQFF. V gene TRBV21-1 combines with J gene TRBJ2-1; TRBD2 is the table's D call and was not checked against the DNA. TRBV21-1 is termed a pseudogene. The CDR3 extends over 17 amino acids.

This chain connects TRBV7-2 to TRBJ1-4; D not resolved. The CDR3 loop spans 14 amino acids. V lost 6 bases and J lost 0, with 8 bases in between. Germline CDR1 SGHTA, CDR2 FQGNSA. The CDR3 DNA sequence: TGTGCCAGCAGACGAGAAGCAACTAATGAAAAACTGTTTTTT. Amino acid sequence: CASRREATNEKLFF.

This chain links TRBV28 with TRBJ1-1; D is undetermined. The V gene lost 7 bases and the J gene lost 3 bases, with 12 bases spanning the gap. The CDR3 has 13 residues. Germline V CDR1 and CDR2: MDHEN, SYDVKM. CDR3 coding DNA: TGTGCCAGCATTTCTGGGTTGGACACTGAAGCTTTCTTT. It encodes CASISGLDTEAFF.

Here the CDR3 DNA reads TGTGCCAGCAGCAAACACCCGGGAAATCAGCCCCAGCATTTT. Its protein product is CASSKHPGNQPQHF. The chain combines TRBV21-1 with TRBJ1-5. TRBV21-1 is a pseudogene locus. The CDR3 covers 14 residues.

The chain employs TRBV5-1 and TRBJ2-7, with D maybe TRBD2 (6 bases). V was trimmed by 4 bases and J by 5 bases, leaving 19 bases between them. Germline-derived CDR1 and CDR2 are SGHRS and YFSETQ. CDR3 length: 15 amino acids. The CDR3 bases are TGCGCCAGCAGCCCTGGGTCCGGGAGATACGACGAGCAGTACTTC. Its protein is CASSPGSGRYDEQYF.

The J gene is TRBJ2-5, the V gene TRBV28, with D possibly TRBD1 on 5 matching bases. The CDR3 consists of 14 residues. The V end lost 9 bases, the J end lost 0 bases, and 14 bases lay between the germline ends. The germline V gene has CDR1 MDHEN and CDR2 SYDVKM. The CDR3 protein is CASSQGGNQETQYF. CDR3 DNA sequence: TGTGCCAGTTCTCAGGGTGGGAACCAAGAGACCCAGTACTTC.

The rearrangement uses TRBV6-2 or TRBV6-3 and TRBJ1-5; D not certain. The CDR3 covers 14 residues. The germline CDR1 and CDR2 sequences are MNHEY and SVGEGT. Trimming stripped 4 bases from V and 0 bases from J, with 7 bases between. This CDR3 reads CASSSGFSNQPQHF. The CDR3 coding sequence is TGTGCCAGCAGTTCGGGGTTTAGCAATCAGCCCCAGCATTTT.

The CDR3 coding sequence is TGTGCCAGCAGCCGATCGGGACAGGGTCGTGATCAGCCCCAGCATTTT. This codes for CASSRSGQGRDQPQHF. The chain couples TRBV5-7 to TRBJ1-5; 9 bases fit TRBD1. TRBV5-7 is given ORF status, its function remaining uncertain. CDR3 length: 16 residues. Losses at the gene ends were 4 bases for V and 5 bases for J; bases not matched to a gene: 10.